This TCR beta chain appears in the sequencing data of a study of Graves' ophthalmopathy and Graves' hyperthyroidism. Study results and caveats: Among expanded thyroid clonotypes above 0.001 frequency, most also occurred in blood.

The CDR3 extends over 14 amino acids. Deletions cut 3 bases from V and 6 bases from J, with 11 bases between. Germline V CDR1 and CDR2: MNHEY, SMNVEV (reference sequence). Comments on this clonotype: Its matching antigen is unknown.

Amplifying from RNA transcripts, the study obtained TCR beta CDR3 regions. Second-round multiplex PCR came after first-round RT-PCR with HTBI primers. TCRdb analysed the multiplex PCR reads with MiXCR anew, one entry per CDR3 protein. This repertoire shows about 24,000 distinct CDR3 sequences, around 50% found once; its top ten account for approximately 6.7%. The chain has TRBV27 and TRBJ2-2; D possibly uses TRBD1 or TRBD2 (5 bases each). The sequencing sample was made of peripheral blood. This clonotype was obtained from an adult woman with stable Graves' hyperthyroidism. This chain's CDR3 is CASSLAWGPGELFF. The CDR3 coding sequence is TGTGCCAGCAGTTTGGCCTGGGGACCCGGGGAGCTGTTTTTT.